The 16 T cell receptor beta chains given below trace back to one sample, sequenced in a study of blood T cells in healthy people across ages. With a J-beta primer mix and a sample-barcoded 5' primer, a second PCR ran roughly 6 to 11 cycles. TCRdb fed the 5' RACE reads into MiXCR, producing one record per CDR3 protein. The table has hundreds of thousands of distinct CDR3 sequences, roughly 21% seen once; the top ten hold roughly 3.6%. Sequencing was carried out using blood. These receptors were taken from a man aged 65-85 years in good health.

The V call is TRBV2, the J call TRBJ2-1; 7 bases are shared with TRBD1. The CDR3 spans 16 residues. Looked up from germline, CDR1 is SNHLY and CDR2 is FYNNEI. V dropped 6 bases and J dropped 0; count of bases not matched to a gene: 8. The CDR3 DNA follows: TGTGCCAGCAGCGATCTGGGGGACAGCTCCTACAATGAGCAGTTCTTC. Amino acid sequence: CASSDLGDSSYNEQFF.

The V and J genes are TRBV4-3 and TRBJ2-3; 9 positions agree with TRBD1. This CDR3 is built from 15 residues. Germline values: CDR1 LGHNA, CDR2 YSLEER. J was trimmed by 4 bases and V by 1 base; bases with no gene match: 3. The CDR3 DNA reads as TGCGCCAGCAGCCAAGGGACAGGGGTCGCAGATACGCAGTATTTT. It specifies CASSQGTGVADTQYF.

The chain links TRBV11-2 to TRBJ1-2, with D possibly matching TRBD1 (5 bases). The V end was cut by 0 bases, the J end by 14 bases, with 16 bases between. This CDR3 contains 13 residues. Per the germline V gene, CDR1 is SGHAT and CDR2 is FQNNGV. The CDR3 sequence: CASSLDWTAGSTF. The CDR3 region has the DNA TGTGCCAGCAGCTTAGATTGGACGGCAGGGAGTACCTTC.

Many counts were recorded for this clonotype. As DNA, the CDR3 is TGTGCCAGCAGCTCGGGACTAGCGGAGACCCAGTACTTC. Translated: CASSSGLAETQYF. This sequence joins TRBV7-2 and TRBJ2-5, with 10 bases matching TRBD2. V shed 4 bases and J 5 bases; nucleotides not matched to a gene: 1. Germline V gene sequence: CDR1 SGHTA, CDR2 FQGNSA. The CDR3 runs to 13 residues.

This clonotype was counted a few times. The chain employs TRBV6-2 or TRBV6-3 and TRBJ2-1; D unclear. The CDR3 spans 13 residues. Trimming shortened V by 2 bases and J by 6 bases, and 8 bases separated the two germline ends. Germline CDR1 is MNHEY and CDR2 is SVGEGT. CDR3 DNA sequence: TGTGCCAGCAGTTACGGCATGGGCAATGAGCAGTTCTTC. Its translation is CASSYGMGNEQFF.

For this clonotype: A much larger clone sits a single nucleotide away, making a read error possible. The V and J genes are TRBV3-1 and TRBJ2-1; unclear D gene. The CDR3 has 13 residues. CDR1 and CDR2 (germline): LGHDT, YNNKEL (reference sequence). CDR3 in amino acids: CARSQAYYNEQFF. The CDR3, as DNA: TGTGCCAGAAGCCAAGCCTACTACAATGAGCAGTTCTTC.

The chain recombines TRBV4-3 with TRBJ2-3; the D is unclear. V lost 2 bases and J lost 1, with 13 bases in between. The CDR3 is 16 residues long. The germline CDR1 and CDR2 sequences are LGHNA and YSLEER. The CDR3 DNA reads TGCGCCAGCAGCCAAAGTCTACTTTTCCGCACAGATACGCAGTATTTT. Its protein product is CASSQSLLFRTDTQYF.

V gene TRBV2 combines with J gene TRBJ2-2; 9 bases match TRBD2. This CDR3 has 15 amino acids. V lost 4 bases to trimming and J lost 5 bases; unmatched junction nucleotides: 5. Germline lookup yields CDR1 SNHLY and CDR2 FYNNEI. The CDR3 loop is CASSGASGITGELFF. CDR3 nucleotide sequence: TGTGCCAGCAGTGGGGCTAGCGGGATAACCGGGGAGCTGTTTTTT.

This clonotype was observed once. The genes are TRBV6-6 and TRBJ1-2, with TRBD1 matching over 8 bases. Germline lookup yields CDR1 MNHNY and CDR2 SVGAGI (reference sequence). Unmatched junction bases numbered 6, after V lost 1 base and J lost 8 bases. The CDR3 is 14 amino acids. CDR3 loop: CASSYWDRKEGYTF. The CDR3 bases are TGTGCCAGCAGTTACTGGGACAGGAAGGAGGGCTACACCTTC.

There are many counts of this clonotype. The V gene is TRBV18, the J gene TRBJ1-4, with a possible D match to TRBD1 (5 bases). Germline loops: CDR1 KGHSH, CDR2 LQKENI. The V end lost 8 bases, the J end lost 0 bases, and 10 bases lay between the germline ends. The CDR3 runs 14 residues. CDR3 nucleotides: TGTGCCAGCAGCCCGGGGGCAACTAATGAAAAACTGTTTTTT. Amino acids: CASSPGATNEKLFF.

In this sample, this clonotype turned up a few times. The V and J genes are TRBV2 and TRBJ1-4; 7 bases map to TRBD1. The germline CDR1 and CDR2 sequences are SNHLY and FYNNEI. The CDR3 is made up of 14 amino acids. J lost 8 bases, V lost 7 bases, and 10 bases had no gene match. CDR3 loop: CASISGTAGEKLFF. The CDR3 DNA reads TGTGCCAGCATCTCCGGGACAGCGGGGGAAAAACTGTTTTTT.

V gene TRBV7-2 combines with J gene TRBJ1-1, with D maybe TRBD1 (5 bases). Deletions cut 5 bases from V and 7 bases from J, with 14 bases between. The CDR3 is 13 residues long. Germline lookup yields CDR1 SGHTA and CDR2 FQGNSA. CDR3 residues: CASSAGRMGEAFF. In nucleotides, the CDR3 is TGTGCCAGCAGCGCGGGGCGAATGGGTGAAGCTTTCTTT. The full variable domain, with the rest looked up from reference TRBV7-2 and TRBJ1-1, is GAGVSQSPSNKVTEKGKDVELRCDPISGHTALYWYRQSLGQGLEFLIYFQGNSAPDKSGLPSDRFSAERTGGSVSTLTIQRTQQEDSAVYLCASSAGRMGEAFFGQGTRLTVV.

This chain connects TRBV29-1 to TRBJ2-3; D may correspond to TRBD1 or TRBD2 (5 bases each). CDR3 size: 13 residues. In germline, CDR1 is SQVTM, CDR2 ANQGSEA. V lost 6 bases and J lost 4, with 14 bases in between. The CDR3 region has the DNA TGCAGCGTGGAGGTAGGGGCGGCAGATACGCAGTATTTT. Translating gives CSVEVGAADTQYF.

In this sample, this clonotype turned up a few times. Germline and junction disagree at one end, which may indicate a read error. The chain joins TRBV18 to TRBJ2-1; D is perhaps TRBD1 (6 bases). Germline loops: CDR1 KGHSH, CDR2 LQKENI. The CDR3 is 14 amino acids. CDR3 in amino acids: CASSPQGLGNEQFF. In DNA form, the CDR3 reads TGTGCCAGCTCCCCACAGGGTCTGGGCAATGAGCAGTTCTTC.

The chain links TRBV30 to TRBJ1-2; no clear D gene. Germline-derived CDR1 and CDR2 are GTSNPN and SVGIG (reference sequence). V lost 4 bases and J 4 bases, leaving 13 bases between the germline ends. The CDR3 length is 13 residues. The CDR3 region has the DNA TGTGCCTGGACGGGGAACGTCGGCTATGGCTACACCTTC. Protein sequence: CAWTGNVGYGYTF.

The chain links TRBV11-2 to TRBJ2-2; D is unclear. V lost 3 bases and J 7 bases, leaving 12 bases between the germline ends. The germline CDR1 and CDR2 sequences are SGHAT and FQNNGV. The CDR3 covers 14 residues. The DNA of the CDR3 is TGTGCCAGCAGCTTCGGCGCGGAAATCGGGGAGCTGTTTTTT. Translation: CASSFGAEIGELFF.